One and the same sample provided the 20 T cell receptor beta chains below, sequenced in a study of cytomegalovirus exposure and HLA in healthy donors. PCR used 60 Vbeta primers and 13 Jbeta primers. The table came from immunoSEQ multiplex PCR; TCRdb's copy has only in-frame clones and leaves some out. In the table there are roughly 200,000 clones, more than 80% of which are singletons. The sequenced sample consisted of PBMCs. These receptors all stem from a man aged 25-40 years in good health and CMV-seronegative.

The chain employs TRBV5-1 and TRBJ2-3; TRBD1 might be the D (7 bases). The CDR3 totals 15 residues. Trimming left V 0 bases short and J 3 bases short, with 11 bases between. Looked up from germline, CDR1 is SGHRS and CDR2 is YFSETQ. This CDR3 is CASSLDPGGTDTQYF. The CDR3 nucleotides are TGCGCCAGCAGCTTGGATCCAGGGGGGACAGATACGCAGTATTTT.

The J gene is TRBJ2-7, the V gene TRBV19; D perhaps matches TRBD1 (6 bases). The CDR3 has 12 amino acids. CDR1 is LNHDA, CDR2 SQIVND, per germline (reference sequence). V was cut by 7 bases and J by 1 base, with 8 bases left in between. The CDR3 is CASTGQSYEQYF. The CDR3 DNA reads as TGTGCCAGTACCGGACAGTCCTACGAGCAGTACTTC.

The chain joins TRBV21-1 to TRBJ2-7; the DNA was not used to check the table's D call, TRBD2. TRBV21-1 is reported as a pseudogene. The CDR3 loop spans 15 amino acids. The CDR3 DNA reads TGTGCCAGCAGCAAGCGGGGGTGGGGGTCCTACGAGCAGTACTTC. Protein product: CASSKRGWGSYEQYF.

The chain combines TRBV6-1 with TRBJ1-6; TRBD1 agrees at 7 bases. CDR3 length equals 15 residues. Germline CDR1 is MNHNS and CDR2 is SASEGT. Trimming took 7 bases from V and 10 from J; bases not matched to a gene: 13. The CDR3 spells CASTQGGQLGSPLHF. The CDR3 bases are TGTGCCAGCACTCAAGGGGGACAGCTAGGCTCACCCCTCCACTTT.

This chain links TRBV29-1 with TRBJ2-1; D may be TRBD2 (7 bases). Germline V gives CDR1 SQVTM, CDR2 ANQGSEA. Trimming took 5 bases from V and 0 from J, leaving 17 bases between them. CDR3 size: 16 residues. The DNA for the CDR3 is TGCAGCGTTCGCGGGGCGGGGGCGAGCTCCTACAATGAGCAGTTCTTC. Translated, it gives CSVRGAGASSYNEQFF.

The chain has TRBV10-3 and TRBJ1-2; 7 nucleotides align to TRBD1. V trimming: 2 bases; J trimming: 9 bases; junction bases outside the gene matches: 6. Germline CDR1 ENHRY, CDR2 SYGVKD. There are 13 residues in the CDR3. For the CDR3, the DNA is TGTGCCATCAGTGAGGGCACAGGGGATCGCTACACCTTC. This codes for CAISEGTGDRYTF.

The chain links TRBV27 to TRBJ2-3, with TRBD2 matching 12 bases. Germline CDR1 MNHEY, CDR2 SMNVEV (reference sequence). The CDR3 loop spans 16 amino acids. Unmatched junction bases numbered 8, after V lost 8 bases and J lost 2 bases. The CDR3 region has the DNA TGTGCCAGCTCCGGACTAGCGGGGACGTACACAGATACGCAGTATTTT. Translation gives CASSGLAGTYTDTQYF.

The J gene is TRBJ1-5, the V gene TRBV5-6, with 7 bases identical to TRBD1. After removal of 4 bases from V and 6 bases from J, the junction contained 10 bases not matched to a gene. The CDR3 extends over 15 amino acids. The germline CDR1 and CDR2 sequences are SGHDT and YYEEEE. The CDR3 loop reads CASSIRDRSFQPQHF. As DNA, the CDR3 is TGTGCCAGCAGCATCCGGGACAGAAGTTTTCAGCCCCAGCATTTT.

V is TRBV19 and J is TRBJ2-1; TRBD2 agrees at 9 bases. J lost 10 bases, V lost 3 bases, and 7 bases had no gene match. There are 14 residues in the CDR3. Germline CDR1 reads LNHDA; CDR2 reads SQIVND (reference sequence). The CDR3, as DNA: TGTGCCAGTAGTATCTCAGCGGGGGGCGGGGAGCAGTTCTTC. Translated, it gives CASSISAGGGEQFF.

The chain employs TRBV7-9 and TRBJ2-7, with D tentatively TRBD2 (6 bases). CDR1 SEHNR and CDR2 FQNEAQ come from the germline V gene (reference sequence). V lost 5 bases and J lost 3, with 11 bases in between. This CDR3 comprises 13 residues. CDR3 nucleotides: TGTGCCAGCAGCCGTGGGACTGACTACGAGCAGTACTTC. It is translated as CASSRGTDYEQYF.

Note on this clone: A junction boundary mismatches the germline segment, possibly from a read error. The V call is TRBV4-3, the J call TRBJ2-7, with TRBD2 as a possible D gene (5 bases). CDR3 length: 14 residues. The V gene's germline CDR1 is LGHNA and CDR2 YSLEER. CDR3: CASSQDRGIGEQYF. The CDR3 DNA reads TGCGCCAGCAGTCAAGACCGGGGAATAGGCGAGCAGTACTTC.

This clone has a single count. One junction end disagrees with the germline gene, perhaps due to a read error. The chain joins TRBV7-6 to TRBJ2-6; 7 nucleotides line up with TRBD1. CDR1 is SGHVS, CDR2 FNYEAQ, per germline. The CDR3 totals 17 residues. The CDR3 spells CASRRATGASGASVLTF. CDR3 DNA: TGTGCCAGCAGACGTGCTACAGGGGCCTCTGGGGCCAGCGTCCTGACTTTC.

CDR3 region: CSVVGGSGGGVIGEQFF. The CDR3, as DNA: TGCAGCGTTGTCGGGGGGAGCGGCGGGGGGGTTATCGGTGAGCAGTTCTTC. The V and J genes are TRBV29-1 and TRBJ2-1; 9 nucleotides line up with TRBD2. The junction had 19 bases not matched to a gene; V was cut back by 4 bases and J by 9 bases. This CDR3 is built from 17 residues. CDR1 is SQVTM and CDR2 is ANQGSEA in the germline V gene.

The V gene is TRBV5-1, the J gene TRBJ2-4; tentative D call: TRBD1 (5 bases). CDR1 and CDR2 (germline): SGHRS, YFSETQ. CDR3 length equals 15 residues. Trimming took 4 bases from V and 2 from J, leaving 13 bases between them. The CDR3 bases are TGCGCCAGCAGCCTCCCACAGGTTCCCAAAAACATTCAGTACTTC. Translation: CASSLPQVPKNIQYF.

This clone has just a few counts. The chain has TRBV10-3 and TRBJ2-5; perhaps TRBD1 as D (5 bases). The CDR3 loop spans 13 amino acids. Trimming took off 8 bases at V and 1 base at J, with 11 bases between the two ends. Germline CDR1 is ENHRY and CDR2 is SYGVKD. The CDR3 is CAIQADSQETQYF. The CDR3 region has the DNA TGTGCCATCCAGGCCGACAGCCAAGAGACCCAGTACTTC.

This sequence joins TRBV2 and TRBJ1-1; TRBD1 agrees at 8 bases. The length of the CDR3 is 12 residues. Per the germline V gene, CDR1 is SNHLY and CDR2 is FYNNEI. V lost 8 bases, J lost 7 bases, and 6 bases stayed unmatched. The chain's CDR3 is CASVQGAREAFF. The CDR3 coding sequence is TGTGCCAGCGTTCAGGGGGCCCGTGAAGCTTTCTTT. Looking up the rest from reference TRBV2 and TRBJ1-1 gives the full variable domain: EPEVTQTPSHQVTQMGQEVILRCVPISNHLYFYWYRQILGQKVEFLVSFYNNEISEKSEIFDDQFSVERPDGSNFTLKIRSTKLEDSAMYFCASVQGAREAFFGQGTRLTVV.

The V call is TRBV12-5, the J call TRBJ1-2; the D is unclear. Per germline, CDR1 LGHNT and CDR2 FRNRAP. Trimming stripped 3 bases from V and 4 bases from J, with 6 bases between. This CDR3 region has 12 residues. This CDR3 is CASGFASYGYTF. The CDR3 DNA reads TGTGCTAGTGGTTTCGCCAGCTATGGCTACACCTTC. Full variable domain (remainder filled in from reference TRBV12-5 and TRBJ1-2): DARVTQTPRHKVTEMGQEVTMRCQPILGHNTVFWYRQTMMQGLELLAYFRNRAPLDDSGMPKDRFSAEMPDATLATLKIQPSEPRDSAVYFCASGFASYGYTFGSGTRLTVV.

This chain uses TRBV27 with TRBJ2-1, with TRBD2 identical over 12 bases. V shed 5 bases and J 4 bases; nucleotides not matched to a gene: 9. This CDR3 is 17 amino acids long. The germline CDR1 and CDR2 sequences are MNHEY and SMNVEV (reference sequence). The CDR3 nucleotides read TGTGCCAGCAGTCCGCGACTAGCGGGGGCGGAGTACAATGAGCAGTTCTTC. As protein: CASSPRLAGAEYNEQFF.

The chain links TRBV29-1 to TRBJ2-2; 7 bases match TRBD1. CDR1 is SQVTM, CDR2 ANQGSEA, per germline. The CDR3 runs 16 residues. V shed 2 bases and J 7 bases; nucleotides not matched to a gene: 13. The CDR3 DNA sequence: TGCAGCGTTGAAAAGAATCGAGGGGGCGCCGGCGGGGAGCTGTTTTTT. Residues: CSVEKNRGGAGGELFF.

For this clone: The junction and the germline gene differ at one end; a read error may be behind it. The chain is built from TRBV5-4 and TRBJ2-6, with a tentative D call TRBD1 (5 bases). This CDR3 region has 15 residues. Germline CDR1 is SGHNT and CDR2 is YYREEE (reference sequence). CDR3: CASSLVGAGASVLTF. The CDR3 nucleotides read TGTGCCAGCAGCTTAGTAGGGGCTGGGGCCAGCGTCCTGACTTTC.